These 17 T cell receptor beta chains came from one sample sequenced in a study of blood T cell repertoires in COVID-19. The method was immunoSEQ multiplex PCR; TCRdb's version includes in-frame clones alone and lacks a portion of them. Here the sample spans around 190,000 clones, 80% to 90% being singletons. Sequencing used peripheral blood. These receptors originate from a man younger than 35 who had recovered from COVID-19.

The rearrangement joins TRBV27 to TRBJ1-2; D uncertain. Germline assignment: CDR1 MNHEY and CDR2 SMNVEV (reference sequence). V dropped 5 bases and J dropped 8 bases, with 15 bases sitting between them. This CDR3 has 13 amino acids. In DNA form, the CDR3 reads TGTGCCAGCAGTCCTCCCGGGTTCGGGGGCTACACCTTC. Translating it yields CASSPPGFGGYTF.

J is TRBJ1-1 and V is TRBV7-8; 12 bases fit TRBD1. Germline V lookup: CDR1 SGHVS, CDR2 FQNEAQ. CDR3 size: 15 residues. V lost 3 bases and J lost 4; bases outside the gene matches: 3. As DNA, the CDR3 is TGTGCCAGCAGCTTGGGACAGGGGGCTACCACTGAAGCTTTCTTT. Residues: CASSLGQGATTEAFF.

The V call is TRBV7-9, the J call TRBJ2-7; D remains unclear. This CDR3 comprises 14 residues. CDR1 and CDR2 (germline): SEHNR, FQNEAQ (reference sequence). Trimming shortened V by 4 bases and J by 3 bases, and 13 bases separated the two germline ends. The CDR3 DNA reads TGTGCCAGCAGCTCCCATACCCGAGTCTACGAGCAGTACTTC. The encoded protein is CASSSHTRVYEQYF.

With respect to this clone: Mismatch with germline at one junction end may stem from a read error. The chain joins TRBV3-1 (or the pseudogene TRBV3-2) to TRBJ1-2; D ambiguous. The CDR3 consists of 13 residues. Germline CDR1 reads LGHDT; CDR2 reads YNNKEL (reference sequence). The CDR3 here is CASSQGGLQPPSF. As DNA, the CDR3 is TGTGCCAGCAGCCAAGGAGGGCTTCAGCCTCCTTCCTTC.

The rearrangement joins TRBV15 to TRBJ2-7, with D perhaps TRBD1 (6 bases). There are 15 residues in the CDR3. The germline CDR1 and CDR2 sequences are LNHNV and YYDKDF (reference sequence). Trimming left V 3 bases short and J 2 bases short, with 14 bases between. This CDR3 is CATSRQTGGAYEQYF. CDR3 nucleotide sequence: TGTGCCACCAGCAGGCAGACAGGCGGTGCCTACGAGCAGTACTTC.

A single count supports this clone. The genes are TRBV27 and TRBJ2-7, with 10 bases that match TRBD2. The CDR3 is made up of 15 amino acids. V was pared by 1 base and J by 7 bases, with 7 bases of the junction left unmatched. Germline CDR1 MNHEY, CDR2 SMNVEV (reference sequence). The CDR3 region is CASSLLASGSREQYF. Here the CDR3 DNA reads TGTGCCAGCAGTTTATTGGCTAGCGGGAGTCGAGAGCAGTACTTC.

The chain recombines TRBV30 with TRBJ2-7; no definite D call. The V gene lost 5 bases and the J gene lost 3 bases, with 26 bases spanning the gap. CDR1 GTSNPN and CDR2 SVGIG come from the germline V gene (reference sequence). The CDR3 totals 17 residues. The CDR3 DNA reads TGTGCCTGGGACGTCAATCGGCCGACATTGGCCCTCTACGAGCAGTACTTC. Protein: CAWDVNRPTLALYEQYF.

CDR3: CASSVARGGPNTGELFF. CDR3 coding DNA: TGTGCCAGCAGCGTAGCTAGAGGGGGACCTAACACCGGGGAGCTGTTTTTT. The V call is TRBV9, the J call TRBJ2-2; maybe TRBD1 (6 bases). Germline-derived CDR1 and CDR2 are SGDLS and YYNGEE. This CDR3 spans 17 amino acids. V was clipped by 0 bases and J by 2 bases, with 14 bases between them.

This clone was counted a few times. This chain connects TRBV9 to TRBJ2-5; tentatively, D is TRBD2 (7 bases). The CDR3 extends over 15 amino acids. Germline CDR1 is SGDLS and CDR2 is YYNGEE. Trimming cost V 3 bases and J 0 bases, with 12 bases left between them. CDR3 sequence: CASSEGDYHQETQYF. The CDR3 DNA reads as TGTGCCAGCAGCGAGGGGGACTACCACCAAGAGACCCAGTACTTC.

The chain uses TRBV30 and TRBJ1-3; perhaps TRBD1 as D (6 bases). Trimming took 8 bases from V and 0 from J, leaving 8 bases between them. Germline V gene lookup returns CDR1 GTSNPN and CDR2 SVGIG (reference sequence). The CDR3 has 12 residues. The CDR3, as DNA: TGTGCCCAGGGGTTCTCTGGAAACACCATATATTTT. Protein: CAQGFSGNTIYF. The whole variable domain, remainder taken from reference TRBV30 and TRBJ1-3, is SQTIHQWPATLVQPVGSPLSLECTVEGTSNPNLYWYRQAAGRGLQLLFYSVGIGQISSEVPQNLSASRPQDRQFILSSKKLLLSDSGFYLCAQGFSGNTIYFGEGSWLTVV.

The sample holds one count of this clone. The J gene is TRBJ1-5, the V gene TRBV6-1; D perhaps matches TRBD1 (6 bases). V dropped 2 bases and J dropped 7 bases, with 18 bases sitting between them. CDR3 length: 16 residues. Germline V gene lookup returns CDR1 MNHNS and CDR2 SASEGT. The CDR3 loop is CASSEMGQGFGQPQHF. The CDR3 DNA is TGTGCCAGCAGTGAAATGGGCCAGGGGTTCGGACAGCCCCAGCATTTT.

This clone appeared once. The CDR3 coding sequence is TGTGCCAGCAGACCTCTAGGGGCTAGCGGATCCTACGAGCAGTACTTC. As protein: CASRPLGASGSYEQYF. The chain joins TRBV11-2 to TRBJ2-7, with 7 bases that match TRBD2. The ends lost 6 bases at V and 1 base at J; junction bases unmatched: 12. This CDR3 is built from 16 residues. Germline CDR1 SGHAT, CDR2 FQNNGV.

The chain combines TRBV7-2 with TRBJ2-7; TRBD2 might be the D (6 bases). The V gene lost 5 bases and the J gene lost 4 bases, with 21 bases spanning the gap. CDR3 size: 16 residues. Germline V CDR1 and CDR2: SGHTA, FQGNSA. The CDR3 here is CASSPPGRRDRYEQYF. CDR3 DNA: TGTGCCAGCAGCCCCCCGGGGCGGCGGGATAGGTACGAGCAGTACTTC.

The gene calls are TRBV9 and TRBJ2-5, with D perhaps matching TRBD2 (6 bases). Per germline, CDR1 SGDLS and CDR2 YYNGEE. With 0 bases removed from V and 5 bases from J, the gap between germline ends came to 11 bases. The CDR3 covers 14 residues. The CDR3 DNA reads TGTGCCAGCAGCGTAGCGGGAGTAGGTGAGACCCAGTACTTC. This sequence encodes CASSVAGVGETQYF.

V usage is TRBV5-1 and J usage is TRBJ2-3; tentative D call: TRBD1 (6 bases). V was clipped by 4 bases and J by 1 base, with 16 bases between them. This CDR3 contains 16 residues. Germline-derived CDR1 and CDR2 are SGHRS and YFSETQ. CDR3 protein: CASSPIGQTGTDTQYF. The CDR3 coding sequence is TGCGCCAGCAGCCCCATTGGACAGACCGGCACAGATACGCAGTATTTT.

This clone was observed a few times. J is TRBJ1-2 and V is TRBV7-9; 9 bases are a match to TRBD1. J lost 8 bases, V lost 2 bases, and 9 bases had no gene match. This CDR3 spans 15 amino acids. The germline V gene has CDR1 SEHNR and CDR2 FQNEAQ (reference sequence). The CDR3 sequence: CASSLTEQGAQGYTF. CDR3 in DNA: TGTGCCAGCAGCTTAACTGAACAGGGGGCTCAGGGCTACACCTTC.

This clone was detected only once. The genes are TRBV6-5 and TRBJ2-2; a weak D match, TRBD1 (6 bases). Trimming pared 7 bases from V and 2 bases from J, leaving 8 bases between. CDR1 and CDR2 (germline): MNHEY, SVGAGI. There are 13 residues in the CDR3. CDR3 amino acids: CASKGDNTGELFF. Here the CDR3 DNA reads TGTGCCAGCAAGGGGGATAACACCGGGGAGCTGTTTTTT.